Reported below is one T cell receptor beta chain. Authors' data handling: Reference gene primer amplification gave nucleated cell count estimates. Produced via immunoSEQ multiplex PCR; TCRdb's table is partial and in-frame only. V, J and clone size are taken as reported in that table, and D and trimming were inferred from the DNA itself. The sample lists approximately 90,000 clones, approximately 79% occurring once. CDR1 is SNHLY, CDR2 FYNNEI, per germline. Unmatched junction bases numbered 8, after V lost 7 bases and J lost 4 bases. The CDR3 consists of 14 residues. The data belong to a study of blood T cell repertoires in COVID-19. The overall study: The United States, Italy and Spain supplied acute and convalescent COVID-19 samples. Sample material is recorded as cDNA or gDNA derived from T cells, B-cell-depleted T cells, or PBMCs.

The chain carries TRBV2 and TRBJ2-5, with 8 bases identical to TRBD1. This TCR came from a woman of 80 years or more with acute or convalescent COVID-19. Sequences were obtained from peripheral blood. For the CDR3, the DNA is TGTGCCAGCAACCGACAGGGGTGGGTAGAGACCCAGTACTTC. Its protein product is CASNRQGWVETQYF.